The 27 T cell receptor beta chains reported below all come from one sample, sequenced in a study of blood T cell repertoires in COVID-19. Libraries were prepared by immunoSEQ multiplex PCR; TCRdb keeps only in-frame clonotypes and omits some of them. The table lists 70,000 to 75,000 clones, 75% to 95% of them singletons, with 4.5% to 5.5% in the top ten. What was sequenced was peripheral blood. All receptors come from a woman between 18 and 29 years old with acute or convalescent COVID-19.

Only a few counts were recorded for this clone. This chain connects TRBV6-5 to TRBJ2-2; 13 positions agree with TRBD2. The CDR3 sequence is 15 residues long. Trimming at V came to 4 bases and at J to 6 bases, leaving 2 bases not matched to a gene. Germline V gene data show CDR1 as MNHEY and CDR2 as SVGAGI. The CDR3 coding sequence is TGTGCCAGCAGTTCACTAGCGGGGGGGCCCGGGGAGCTGTTTTTT. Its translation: CASSSLAGGPGELFF.

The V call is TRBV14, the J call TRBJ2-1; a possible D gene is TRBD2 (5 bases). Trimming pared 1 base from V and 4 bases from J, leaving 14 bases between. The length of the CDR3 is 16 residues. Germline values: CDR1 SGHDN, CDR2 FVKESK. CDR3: CASSQVGSGAYNEQFF. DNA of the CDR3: TGTGCCAGCAGCCAAGTGGGGAGCGGAGCTTACAATGAGCAGTTCTTC.

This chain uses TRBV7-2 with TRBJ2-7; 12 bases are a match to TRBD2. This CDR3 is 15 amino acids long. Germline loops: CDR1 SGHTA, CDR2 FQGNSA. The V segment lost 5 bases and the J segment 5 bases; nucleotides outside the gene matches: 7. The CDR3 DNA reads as TGTGCCAGCAGCCCGACTAGCGGGAGCTCGAACGAGCAGTACTTC. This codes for CASSPTSGSSNEQYF.

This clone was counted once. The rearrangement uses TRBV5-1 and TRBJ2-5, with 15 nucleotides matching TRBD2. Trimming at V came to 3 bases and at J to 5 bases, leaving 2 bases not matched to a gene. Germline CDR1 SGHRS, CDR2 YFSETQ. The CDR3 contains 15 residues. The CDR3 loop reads CASSWTSGRAETQYF. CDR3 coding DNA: TGCGCCAGCAGCTGGACTAGCGGGAGGGCCGAGACCCAGTACTTC.

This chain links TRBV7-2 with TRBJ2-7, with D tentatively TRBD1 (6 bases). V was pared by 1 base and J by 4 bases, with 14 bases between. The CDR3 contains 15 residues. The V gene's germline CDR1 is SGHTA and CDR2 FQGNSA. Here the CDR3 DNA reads TGTGCCAGCAGCTTAGAGGGGACAACGACGTACGAGCAGTACTTC. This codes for CASSLEGTTTYEQYF.

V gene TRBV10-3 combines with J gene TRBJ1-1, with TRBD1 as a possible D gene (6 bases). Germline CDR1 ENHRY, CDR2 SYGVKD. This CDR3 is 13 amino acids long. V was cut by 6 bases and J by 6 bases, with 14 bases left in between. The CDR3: CAIRGTPNAEAFF. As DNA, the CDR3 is TGTGCCATCAGGGGGACACCAAACGCTGAAGCTTTCTTT.

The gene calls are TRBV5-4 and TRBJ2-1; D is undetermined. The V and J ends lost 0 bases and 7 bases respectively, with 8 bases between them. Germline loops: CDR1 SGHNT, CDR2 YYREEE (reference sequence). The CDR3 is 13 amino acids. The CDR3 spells CASSLAVGNEQFF. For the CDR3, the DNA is TGTGCCAGCAGCTTGGCAGTCGGGAATGAGCAGTTCTTC.

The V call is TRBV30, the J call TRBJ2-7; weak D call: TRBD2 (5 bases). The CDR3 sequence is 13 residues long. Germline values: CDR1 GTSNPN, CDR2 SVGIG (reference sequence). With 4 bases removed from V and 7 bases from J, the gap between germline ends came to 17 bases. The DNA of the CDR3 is TGTGCCTGGATGGCCTCTAGCCGTACTGAGCAGTACTTC. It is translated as CAWMASSRTEQYF. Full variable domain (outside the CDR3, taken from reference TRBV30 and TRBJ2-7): SQTIHQWPATLVQPVGSPLSLECTVEGTSNPNLYWYRQAAGRGLQLLFYSVGIGQISSEVPQNLSASRPQDRQFILSSKKLLLSDSGFYLCAWMASSRTEQYFGPGTRLTVT.

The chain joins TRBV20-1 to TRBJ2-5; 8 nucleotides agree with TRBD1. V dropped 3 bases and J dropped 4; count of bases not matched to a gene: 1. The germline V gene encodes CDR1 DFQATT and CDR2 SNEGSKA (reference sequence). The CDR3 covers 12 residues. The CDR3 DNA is TGCAGTGCTAGTACAGGGGGAGAGACCCAGTACTTC. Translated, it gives CSASTGGETQYF.

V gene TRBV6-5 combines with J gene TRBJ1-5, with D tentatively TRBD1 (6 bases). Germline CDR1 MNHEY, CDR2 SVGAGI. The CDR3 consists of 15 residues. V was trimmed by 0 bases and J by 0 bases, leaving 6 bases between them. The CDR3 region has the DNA TGTGCCAGCAGTTACTCACAGGGTAGCAATCAGCCCCAGCATTTT. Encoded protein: CASSYSQGSNQPQHF.

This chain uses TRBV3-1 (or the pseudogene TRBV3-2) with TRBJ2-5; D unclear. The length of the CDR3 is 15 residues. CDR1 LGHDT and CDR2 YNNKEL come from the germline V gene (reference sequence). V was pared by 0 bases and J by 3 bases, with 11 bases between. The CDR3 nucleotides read TGTGCCAGCAGCCAAGAGCCTGGCCAGAAAGAGACCCAGTACTTC. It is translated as CASSQEPGQKETQYF.

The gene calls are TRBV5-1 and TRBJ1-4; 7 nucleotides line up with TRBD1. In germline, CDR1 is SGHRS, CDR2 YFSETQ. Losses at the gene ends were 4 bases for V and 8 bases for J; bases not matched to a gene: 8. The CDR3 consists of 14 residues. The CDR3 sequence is CASSLTGVGEKLFF. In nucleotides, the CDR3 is TGCGCCAGCAGCCTAACAGGGGTGGGGGAAAAACTGTTTTTT.

The CDR3 DNA is TGTGCCAGCAGCTTAGTCGCGGGGGTAGGAGAGACCCAGTACTTC. Its translation: CASSLVAGVGETQYF. The V gene is TRBV7-7, the J gene TRBJ2-5, with 7 bases matching TRBD2. CDR1 and CDR2 from the germline V gene are SSHAT and FNYEAQ (reference sequence). This CDR3 spans 15 amino acids. The ends lost 1 base at V and 4 bases at J; junction bases unmatched: 6.

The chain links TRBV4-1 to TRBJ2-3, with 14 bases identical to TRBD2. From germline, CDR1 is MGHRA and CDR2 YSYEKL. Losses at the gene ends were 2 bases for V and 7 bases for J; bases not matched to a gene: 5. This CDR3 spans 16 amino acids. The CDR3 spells CASSQRLAGGPYTQYF. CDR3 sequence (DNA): TGCGCCAGCAGCCAACGACTAGCGGGAGGGCCGTATACGCAGTATTTT.

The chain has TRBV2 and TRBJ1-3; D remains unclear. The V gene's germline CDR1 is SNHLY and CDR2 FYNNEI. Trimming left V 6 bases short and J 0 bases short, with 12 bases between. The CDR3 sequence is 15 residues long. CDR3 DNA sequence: TGTGCCAGCAGCGACACCCTGAGCTCTGGAAACACCATATATTTT. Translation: CASSDTLSSGNTIYF.

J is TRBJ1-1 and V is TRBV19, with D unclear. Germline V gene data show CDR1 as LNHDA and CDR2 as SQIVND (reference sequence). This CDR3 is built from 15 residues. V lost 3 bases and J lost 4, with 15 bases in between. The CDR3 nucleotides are TGTGCCAGTAGTATCCGACCTCGAAGGAGCACTGAAGCTTTCTTT. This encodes CASSIRPRRSTEAFF. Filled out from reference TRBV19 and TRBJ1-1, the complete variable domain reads DGGITQSPKYLFRKEGQNVTLSCEQNLNHDAMYWYRQDPGQGLRLIYYSQIVNDFQKGDIAEGYSVSREKKESFPLTVTSAQKNPTAFYLCASSIRPRRSTEAFFGQGTRLTVV.

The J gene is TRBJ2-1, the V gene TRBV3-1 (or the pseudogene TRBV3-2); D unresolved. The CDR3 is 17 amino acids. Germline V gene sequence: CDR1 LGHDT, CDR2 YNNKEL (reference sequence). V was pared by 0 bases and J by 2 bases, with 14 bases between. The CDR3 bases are TGTGCCAGCAGCCAAGAAGGCCGCAGGCCTCCCTACAATGAGCAGTTCTTC. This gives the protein CASSQEGRRPPYNEQFF.

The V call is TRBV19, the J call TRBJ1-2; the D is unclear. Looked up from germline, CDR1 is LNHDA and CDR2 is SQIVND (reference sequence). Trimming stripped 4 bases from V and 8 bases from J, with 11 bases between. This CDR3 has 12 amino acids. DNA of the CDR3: TGTGCCAGTAGTACGTCTCTCGGGGGCTACACCTTC. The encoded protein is CASSTSLGGYTF.

For the CDR3, the DNA is TGTGCCAGCAGCCAAAGCAGGACAGGGCGCACAGATACGCAGTATTTT. It encodes CASSQSRTGRTDTQYF. V gene TRBV11-3 combines with J gene TRBJ2-3; 8 bases match TRBD1. Germline assignment: CDR1 SGHNT and CDR2 YENEEA. The junction had 8 bases not matched to a gene; V was cut back by 5 bases and J by 1 base. The CDR3 is 16 amino acids.

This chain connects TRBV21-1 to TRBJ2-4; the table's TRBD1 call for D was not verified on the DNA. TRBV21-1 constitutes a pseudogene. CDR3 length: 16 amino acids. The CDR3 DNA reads TGTGCCAGCAGCAAAGAGGGGGACCTAGCCAAAAACATTCAGTACTTC. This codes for CASSKEGDLAKNIQYF.

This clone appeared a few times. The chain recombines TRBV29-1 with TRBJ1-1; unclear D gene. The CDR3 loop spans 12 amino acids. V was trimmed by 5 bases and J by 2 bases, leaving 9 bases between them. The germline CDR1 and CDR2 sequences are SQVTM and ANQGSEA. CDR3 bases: TGCAGCGTTCTTCAGGATAACACTGAAGCTTTCTTT. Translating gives CSVLQDNTEAFF.

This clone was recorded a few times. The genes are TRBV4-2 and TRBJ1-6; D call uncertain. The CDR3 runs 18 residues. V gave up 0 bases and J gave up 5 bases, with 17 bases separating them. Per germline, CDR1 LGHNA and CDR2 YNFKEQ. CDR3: CASSQEGRASGNNSPLHF. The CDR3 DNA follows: TGTGCCAGCAGCCAAGAAGGCAGAGCCTCGGGGAATAATTCACCCCTCCACTTT.

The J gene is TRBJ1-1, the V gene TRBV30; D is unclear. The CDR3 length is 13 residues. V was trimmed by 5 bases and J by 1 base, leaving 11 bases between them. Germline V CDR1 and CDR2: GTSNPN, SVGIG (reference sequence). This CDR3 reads CAWGVRGNTEAFF. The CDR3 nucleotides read TGTGCCTGGGGAGTGAGAGGGAACACTGAAGCTTTCTTT.

CDR3 residues: CASSLLAGGGEQFF. CDR3 in DNA: TGTGCCAGCAGTTTACTAGCGGGGGGTGGGGAGCAGTTCTTC. V usage is TRBV28 and J usage is TRBJ2-1; 11 bases match TRBD2. With V trimmed by 2 bases and J by 10 bases, 4 bases remained unmatched. Per germline, CDR1 MDHEN and CDR2 SYDVKM. CDR3 size: 14 residues.

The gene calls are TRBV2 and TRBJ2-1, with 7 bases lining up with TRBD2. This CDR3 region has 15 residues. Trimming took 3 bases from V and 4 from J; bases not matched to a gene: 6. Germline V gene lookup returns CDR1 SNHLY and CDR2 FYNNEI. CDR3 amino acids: CASSENGGMYNEQFF. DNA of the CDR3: TGTGCCAGCAGTGAGAACGGGGGGATGTACAATGAGCAGTTCTTC. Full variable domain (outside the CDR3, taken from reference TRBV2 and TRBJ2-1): EPEVTQTPSHQVTQMGQEVILRCVPISNHLYFYWYRQILGQKVEFLVSFYNNEISEKSEIFDDQFSVERPDGSNFTLKIRSTKLEDSAMYFCASSENGGMYNEQFFGPGTRLTVL.

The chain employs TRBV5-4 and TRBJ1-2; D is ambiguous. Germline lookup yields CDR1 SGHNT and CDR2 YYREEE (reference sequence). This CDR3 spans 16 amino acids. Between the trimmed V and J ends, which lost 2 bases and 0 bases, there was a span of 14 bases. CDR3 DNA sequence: TGTGCCAGCAGCTTCGGTGGGCTACCGGCTAACTATGGCTACACCTTC. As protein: CASSFGGLPANYGYTF. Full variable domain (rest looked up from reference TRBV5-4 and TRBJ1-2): ETGVTQSPTHLIKTRGQQVTLRCSSQSGHNTVSWYQQALGQGPQFIFQYYREEENGRGNFPPRFSGLQFPNYSSELNVNALELDDSALYLCASSFGGLPANYGYTFGSGTRLTVV.

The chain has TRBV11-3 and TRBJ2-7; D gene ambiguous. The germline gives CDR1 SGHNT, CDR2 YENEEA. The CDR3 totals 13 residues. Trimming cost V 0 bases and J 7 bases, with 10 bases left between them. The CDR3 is CASSLDRSGEQYF. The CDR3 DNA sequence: TGTGCCAGCAGCTTAGATCGCTCCGGGGAGCAGTACTTC.